The 16 T cell receptor beta chains listed next were all sequenced from one sample in a study of OX40 agonist ivuxolimab in advanced cancers. TCRdb's copy holds only in-frame clones and misses some; the assay was immunoSEQ multiplex PCR. Of 55,000 to 90,000 clones detected, about 81% appear once; the ten largest clones hold 0.35% to 0.5%. The sequences come from CD4+ or CD8+ T cells sorted from blood, collected in a trial of the OX40 agonist ivuxolimab. These receptors all come from an adult with an advanced solid tumor such as melanoma, head and neck, liver or kidney cancer.

The chain is built from TRBV11-3 and TRBJ1-3; D not certain. Trimming shortened V by 5 bases and J by 4 bases, and 12 bases separated the two germline ends. The CDR3 totals 14 residues. Germline values: CDR1 SGHNT, CDR2 YENEEA. In nucleotides, the CDR3 is TGTGCCAGCAGCCCCCAGCCAAAAGGAAACACCATATATTTT. This sequence encodes CASSPQPKGNTIYF.

The chain joins TRBV5-5 to TRBJ2-7, with 12 bases matching TRBD1. Germline values: CDR1 SGHKS, CDR2 YYEKEE (reference sequence). Trimming cost V 4 bases and J 9 bases; bases outside gene matches: 11. This CDR3 region has 15 residues. DNA of the CDR3: TGTGCCAGCAGCCCTGGCGGGACAGGGGGCGAAGGGCAGTACTTC. Protein: CASSPGGTGGEGQYF. The full variable domain, completed using reference TRBV5-5 and TRBJ2-7, is DAGVTQSPTHLIKTRGQQVTLRCSPISGHKSVSWYQQVLGQGPQFIFQYYEKEERGRGNFPDRFSARQFPNYSSELNVNALLLGDSALYLCASSPGGTGGEGQYFGPGTRLTVT.

The V call is TRBV9, the J call TRBJ1-1; D gene unclear. The CDR3 length is 13 residues. Germline V gene sequence: CDR1 SGDLS, CDR2 YYNGEE. V was cut by 0 bases and J by 4 bases, with 7 bases left in between. CDR3 in amino acids: CASSVVLGTEAFF. The CDR3 DNA reads as TGTGCCAGCAGCGTAGTGCTGGGCACTGAAGCTTTCTTT. Filled out from reference TRBV9 and TRBJ1-1, the complete variable domain reads DSGVTQTPKHLITATGQRVTLRCSPRSGDLSVYWYQQSLDQGLQFLIQYYNGEERAKGNILERFSAQQFPDLHSELNLSSLELGDSALYFCASSVVLGTEAFFGQGTRLTVV.

The V and J genes are TRBV7-2 and TRBJ1-1; D is undetermined. The germline CDR1 and CDR2 sequences are SGHTA and FQGNSA. CDR3 length equals 13 residues. Trimming shortened V by 2 bases and J by 0 bases, and 4 bases separated the two germline ends. The DNA for the CDR3 is TGTGCCAGCAGCTTAACGGTGAACACTGAAGCTTTCTTT. The encoded protein is CASSLTVNTEAFF.

CDR3 nucleotide sequence: TGTGCCAGCAGCGAAGGAGGGGGGCAGGGAAAGACCCAGTACTTC. As protein: CASSEGGGQGKTQYF. This chain connects TRBV7-8 to TRBJ2-5; D might be TRBD1 or TRBD2, each matching 6 bases. V dropped 5 bases and J dropped 6 bases, with 19 bases sitting between them. Germline-derived CDR1 and CDR2 are SGHVS and FQNEAQ. This CDR3 region has 15 residues.

The genes are TRBV6-1 and TRBJ1-3, with D uncertain. The CDR3 extends over 14 amino acids. V lost 5 bases and J 4 bases, leaving 12 bases between the germline ends. The germline CDR1 and CDR2 sequences are MNHNS and SASEGT. CDR3 coding DNA: TGTGCCAGCAGTACCTGGACGTCCGGAAACACCATATATTTT. This sequence encodes CASSTWTSGNTIYF.

This clone was seen just once. The chain recombines TRBV18 with TRBJ1-1; no firm D call. Trimming removed 2 bases from V and 10 bases from J, with 11 bases in between. The CDR3 runs 12 residues. From germline, CDR1 is KGHSH and CDR2 LQKENI. CDR3 sequence: CASSPTTIGAFF. DNA of the CDR3: TGTGCCAGCTCACCAACCACAATTGGAGCTTTCTTT.

To note about this clone: Additional DNA sequences in this sample encode the identical CDR3. In nucleotides, the CDR3 is TGTGCCAGCAGTAAACCGACAGAAGGTGTAAAAGCTTTCTTT. Its protein is CASSKPTEGVKAFF. V and J are TRBV6-5 and TRBJ1-1; tentatively, D is TRBD1 (5 bases). Germline V lookup: CDR1 MNHEY, CDR2 SVGAGI. V lost 5 bases, J lost 9 bases, and 19 bases lay in between. The length of the CDR3 is 14 residues.

The CDR3 region has the DNA TGCGCCAGCAGCTATGGGGGGAGCCAAGAGACCCAGTACTTC. Translation: CASSYGGSQETQYF. This sequence joins TRBV5-1 and TRBJ2-5; TRBD2 might be the D (6 bases). Trimming stripped 3 bases from V and 1 base from J, with 10 bases between. CDR3 size: 14 residues. Germline CDR1 and CDR2: SGHRS and YFSETQ.

V gene TRBV28 combines with J gene TRBJ2-3; tentatively, D is TRBD2 (5 bases). This CDR3 has 14 residues. V lost 3 bases and J lost 5, with 12 bases in between. CDR1 and CDR2 from the germline V gene are MDHEN and SYDVKM. Here the CDR3 reads CASSLEGSGDTQYF. In DNA, the CDR3 is TGTGCCAGCAGTTTGGAAGGGAGTGGAGATACGCAGTATTTT.

In this sample, this clone turned up a few times. The chain recombines TRBV11-3 with TRBJ2-2; a weak D match, TRBD2 (5 bases). Germline V lookup: CDR1 SGHNT, CDR2 YENEEA. This CDR3 is built from 13 residues. Trimming stripped 11 bases from V and 6 bases from J, with 16 bases between. The CDR3 coding sequence is TGTGCCTCGAGCGGACTTACCCCCGGGGAGCTGTTTTTT. Translation: CASSGLTPGELFF.

The chain is built from TRBV6-5 and TRBJ2-2, with TRBD1 identical over 8 bases. Trimming removed 0 bases from V and 7 bases from J; junction bases left unmatched: 4. CDR1 is MNHEY and CDR2 is SVGAGI in the germline V gene. The CDR3 totals 15 residues. The DNA for the CDR3 is TGTGCCAGCAGTTACTCGGGGACAGGTCACGGGGAGCTGTTTTTT. As protein: CASSYSGTGHGELFF.

This chain links TRBV6-4 with TRBJ2-3; 9 nucleotides match TRBD2. CDR1 MRHNA and CDR2 SNTAGT come from the germline V gene. V shed 6 bases and J 2 bases; nucleotides not matched to a gene: 6. The CDR3 extends over 15 amino acids. Here the CDR3 reads CASSVGLATTDTQYF. CDR3 coding DNA: TGTGCCAGCAGCGTCGGACTAGCGACCACAGATACGCAGTATTTT.

The chain links TRBV20-1 to TRBJ2-1; D may be TRBD1 or TRBD2 (5 bases each). The V gene's germline CDR1 is DFQATT and CDR2 SNEGSKA (reference sequence). Trimming left V 5 bases short and J 13 bases short, with 12 bases between. This CDR3 region has 10 residues. The CDR3 reads CSAAGTLQFF. DNA of the CDR3: TGCAGTGCTGCCGGGACCCTACAGTTCTTC.

The rearrangement uses TRBV19 and TRBJ1-2, with 9 nucleotides matching TRBD1. Germline values: CDR1 LNHDA, CDR2 SQIVND (reference sequence). The CDR3 is made up of 15 amino acids. The V and J ends lost 2 bases and 4 bases, in that order; junction bases with no gene match: 5. The CDR3 loop is CASSILTGGIYGYTF. The DNA for the CDR3 is TGTGCCAGTAGTATACTAACAGGGGGCATCTATGGCTACACCTTC.

The gene calls are TRBV11-2 and TRBJ2-3, with no clear D. CDR3 length: 13 amino acids. Looked up from germline, CDR1 is SGHAT and CDR2 is FQNNGV. The V end was cut by 1 base, the J end by 4 bases, with 6 bases between. CDR3 loop: CASSLGAADTQYF. Written as DNA, the CDR3 is TGTGCCAGCAGCTTAGGGGCGGCAGATACGCAGTATTTT. Full variable domain (rest looked up from reference TRBV11-2 and TRBJ2-3): EAGVAQSPRYKIIEKRQSVAFWCNPISGHATLYWYQQILGQGPKLLIQFQNNGVVDDSQLPKDRFSAERLKGVDSTLKIQPAKLEDSAVYLCASSLGAADTQYFGPGTRLTVL.